This T cell receptor beta chain came from a study of cytomegalovirus exposure and HLA in healthy donors. About the research overall: Earlier work reported approximately 110 million unique TCR beta sequences from about 180 million T cells. Samples from HLA-typed donors yielded about 85 million unique TCRs in an early data release. Of the donors genotyped, 398 in all, 81% fell in the Caucasian-associated ancestry cluster. Findings of the study overall: As a later analysis revealed, most CMV-associated TCR beta chains appeared HLA-restricted.

The PCR employed 60 Vbeta primers together with 13 Jbeta primers. Method: immunoSEQ multiplex PCR; TCRdb's copy keeps in-frame clones and lacks some. The sample records approximately 150,000 clones, 77% being singletons. Concerning this clone itself: Its antigen is not known.

The sequencing sample was made of PBMCs. The TCR originated in a woman aged 40 to 50 in good health and CMV-seropositive.

CDR3 in amino acids: CASSYSTSGNYEQYF. The CDR3 region has the DNA TGTGCCAGCAGTTACTCGACTAGCGGGAACTACGAGCAGTACTTC. V usage is TRBV6-6 and J usage is TRBJ2-7, with 11 bases lining up with TRBD2. This CDR3 comprises 15 residues. Trimming at V came to 0 bases and at J to 3 bases, leaving 1 base not matched to a gene. The V gene's germline CDR1 is MNHNY and CDR2 SVGAGI (reference sequence).